The 24 T cell receptor beta chains reported below all come from one sample, sequenced in a study of cytomegalovirus exposure and HLA in healthy donors. 60 Vbeta and 13 Jbeta primers were used in PCR. Sequenced by immunoSEQ multiplex PCR; TCRdb stores in-frame clones only, minus some. The table has 150,000 to 200,000 clones, roughly three quarters seen once. Input material: PBMCs. Receptor source: a woman in her forties or fifties in good health and CMV-seronegative.

The chain has TRBV27 and TRBJ1-1; 7 bases match TRBD1. Germline lookup yields CDR1 MNHEY and CDR2 SMNVEV (reference sequence). This CDR3 spans 14 amino acids. V was pared by 2 bases and J by 1 base, with 1 base of the junction left unmatched. CDR3 nucleotide sequence: TGTGCCAGCAGTTTAACAGGGGCGAACACTGAAGCTTTCTTT. This gives the protein CASSLTGANTEAFF.

The chain uses TRBV4-1 and TRBJ2-1, with TRBD1 matching 7 bases. V trimming: 4 bases; J trimming: 10 bases; junction bases outside the gene matches: 16. CDR3 length: 16 residues. The germline gives CDR1 MGHRA, CDR2 YSYEKL. The CDR3: CASSPPTGALGSEQFF. The CDR3, as DNA: TGCGCCAGCAGCCCCCCAACAGGGGCCTTGGGGAGCGAGCAGTTCTTC.

This chain links TRBV25-1 with TRBJ1-4, with TRBD1 matching 8 bases. The germline CDR1 and CDR2 sequences are MGHDK and SYGVNS. The trim removed 5 bases at V and 4 bases at J, leaving 6 bases unmatched. The CDR3 consists of 15 residues. The CDR3 DNA reads TGTGCCAGCAGTCCCCAGGGGGCCTTTAATGAAAAACTGTTTTTT. Encoded protein: CASSPQGAFNEKLFF. The full variable domain, its missing parts supplied by reference TRBV25-1 and TRBJ1-4, is EADIYQTPRYLVIGTGKKITLECSQTMGHDKMYWYQQDPGMELHLIHYSYGVNSTEKGDLSSESTVSRIRTEHFPLTLESARPSHTSQYLCASSPQGAFNEKLFFGSGTQLSVL.

The table lists this clone with a few counts. The chain has TRBV7-9 and TRBJ2-7; TRBD1 agrees at 8 bases. The V gene end was trimmed by 1 base and the J gene end by 4 bases; junction bases not matched to a gene: 9. This CDR3 contains 16 residues. CDR1 is SEHNR and CDR2 is FQNEAQ in the germline V gene (reference sequence). The CDR3 region has the DNA TGTGCCAGCAGCTTAGGGACAGGGAGAATCGAGTACGAGCAGTACTTC. Translated, it gives CASSLGTGRIEYEQYF.

The J gene is TRBJ1-3, the V gene TRBV6-5; D is unresolved. The germline V and J ends were trimmed by 5 bases and 2 bases, with 4 bases remaining between them. The CDR3 is 12 residues long. CDR1 and CDR2 from the germline V gene are MNHEY and SVGAGI. CDR3 sequence: CASSRAGNTIYF. CDR3 bases: TGTGCCAGCAGTCGCGCTGGAAACACCATATATTTT.

The chain couples TRBV5-4 to TRBJ2-7; 12 bases align to TRBD2. Trimming at V came to 0 bases and at J to 0 bases, leaving 4 bases not matched to a gene. The CDR3 extends over 17 amino acids. Looked up from germline, CDR1 is SGHNT and CDR2 is YYREEE (reference sequence). In DNA form, the CDR3 reads TGTGCCAGCAGCTTGGAACTAGCGGGAGGATTCTCCTACGAGCAGTACTTC. Protein product: CASSLELAGGFSYEQYF.

This CDR3 reads CASSRAPQSNSPLHF. In DNA, the CDR3 is TGCGCCAGCAGCCGGGCCCCACAGAGTAATTCACCCCTCCACTTT. This chain links TRBV4-3 with TRBJ1-6; the D is unclear. CDR1 is LGHNA and CDR2 is YSLEER in the germline V gene. The CDR3 is made up of 15 amino acids. V was clipped by 4 bases and J by 6 bases, with 13 bases between them.

This clone appeared many times. The chain is built from TRBV7-2 and TRBJ2-7; weak D call: TRBD1 (6 bases). Germline CDR1 and CDR2: SGHTA and FQGNSA. The CDR3 is 13 amino acids. The V end was cut by 4 bases, the J end by 6 bases, with 13 bases between. CDR3 amino acids: CASSSAGRGEQYF. The CDR3, as DNA: TGTGCCAGCAGCTCCGCCGGCAGGGGCGAGCAGTACTTC.

Comments on this clone: Additional DNA sequences in this sample encode the identical CDR3. This sequence joins TRBV2 and TRBJ1-5; 8 bases map to TRBD1. The length of the CDR3 is 14 residues. V gave up 4 bases and J gave up 5 bases; unmatched junction bases: 4. The germline CDR1 and CDR2 sequences are SNHLY and FYNNEI. In nucleotides, the CDR3 is TGTGCCAGCAGTGCCTCGACAGGGGATCAGCCCCAGCATTTT. This sequence encodes CASSASTGDQPQHF. The full variable domain, in which reference TRBV2 and TRBJ1-5 provide the parts outside the CDR3, is EPEVTQTPSHQVTQMGQEVILRCVPISNHLYFYWYRQILGQKVEFLVSFYNNEISEKSEIFDDQFSVERPDGSNFTLKIRSTKLEDSAMYFCASSASTGDQPQHFGDGTRLSIL.

The chain uses TRBV5-1 and TRBJ1-4; TRBD1 agrees at 9 bases. Germline CDR1 SGHRS, CDR2 YFSETQ. J was trimmed by 5 bases and V by 4 bases; bases with no gene match: 6. CDR3 length: 15 amino acids. The CDR3 DNA sequence: TGCGCCAGCAGCGTGGACAGGGGCCAAAATGAAAAACTGTTTTTT. Translation gives CASSVDRGQNEKLFF. Combining the CDR3 with reference TRBV5-1 and TRBJ1-4 gives the whole variable domain KAGVTQTPRYLIKTRGQQVTLSCSPISGHRSVSWYQQTPGQGLQFLFEYFSETQRNKGNFPGRFSGRQFSNSRSEMNVSTLELGDSALYLCASSVDRGQNEKLFFGSGTQLSVL.

The rearrangement uses TRBV19 and TRBJ2-3, with 7 bases identical to TRBD1. V dropped 3 bases and J dropped 3; count of bases not matched to a gene: 6. Germline loops: CDR1 LNHDA, CDR2 SQIVND (reference sequence). This CDR3 contains 15 residues. CDR3 region: CASSIRRQGTDTQYF. CDR3 nucleotides: TGTGCCAGTAGTATTCGGAGACAGGGAACAGATACGCAGTATTTT.

This rearrangement joins TRBV7-3 to TRBJ2-3, with 13 bases identical to TRBD2. This CDR3 spans 17 amino acids. Trimming took 3 bases from V and 10 from J; bases not matched to a gene: 13. CDR1 and CDR2 (germline): SGHTA, FQGTGA. CDR3 sequence: CASSFTGTSGNPRSQYF. In DNA form, the CDR3 reads TGTGCCAGCAGCTTCACCGGGACTAGCGGGAACCCACGGTCGCAGTATTTT. The full variable domain, completed using reference TRBV7-3 and TRBJ2-3, is GAGVSQTPSNKVTEKGKYVELRCDPISGHTALYWYRQSLGQGPEFLIYFQGTGAADDSGLPNDRFFAVRPEGSVSTLKIQRTERGDSAVYLCASSFTGTSGNPRSQYFGPGTRLTVL.

The chain combines TRBV28 with TRBJ1-6; 7 bases match TRBD1. The V and J ends lost 6 bases and 7 bases, in that order; junction bases with no gene match: 9. Per germline, CDR1 MDHEN and CDR2 SYDVKM. The CDR3 runs 15 residues. DNA for the CDR3: TGTGCCAGCAGCCTAACAGGGGTAAAGAATTCACCCCTCCACTTT. It yields the protein CASSLTGVKNSPLHF.

CDR3 in amino acids: CAWSLDRFNSPLHF. The DNA of the CDR3 is TGTGCCTGGAGTCTGGACAGGTTTAATTCACCCCTCCACTTT. The chain carries TRBV30 and TRBJ1-6, with TRBD1 matching over 7 bases. Trimming took 2 bases from V and 6 from J; bases not matched to a gene: 4. The CDR3 loop spans 14 amino acids. CDR1 is GTSNPN, CDR2 SVGIG, per germline (reference sequence).

The gene calls are TRBV2 and TRBJ1-2; a possible D gene is TRBD1 (6 bases). The CDR3 runs to 15 residues. Germline CDR1 and CDR2: SNHLY and FYNNEI. V lost 6 bases to trimming and J lost 2 bases, with 16 bases between them. The CDR3 bases are TGTGCCAGCAGCGAGGGGGAGCACTTAAACTATGGCTACACCTTC. This sequence encodes CASSEGEHLNYGYTF. The full variable domain, its missing parts supplied by reference TRBV2 and TRBJ1-2, is EPEVTQTPSHQVTQMGQEVILRCVPISNHLYFYWYRQILGQKVEFLVSFYNNEISEKSEIFDDQFSVERPDGSNFTLKIRSTKLEDSAMYFCASSEGEHLNYGYTFGSGTRLTVV.

The V call is TRBV9, the J call TRBJ2-3; TRBD1 agrees at 7 bases. The CDR3 runs 16 residues. V was clipped by 2 bases and J by 3 bases; unmatched bases: 9. Germline V CDR1 and CDR2: SGDLS, YYNGEE. CDR3 region: CASSVFDRARTDTQYF. CDR3 bases: TGTGCCAGCAGCGTCTTCGACAGGGCCAGGACAGATACGCAGTATTTT.

The chain joins TRBV14 to TRBJ2-2; 8 bases match TRBD2. The CDR3 has 18 amino acids. Germline V gives CDR1 SGHDN, CDR2 FVKESK. V lost 0 bases and J lost 4; bases outside the gene matches: 10. CDR3 in amino acids: CASSQDISGKVGTGELFF. The DNA of the CDR3 is TGTGCCAGCAGCCAAGATATTAGCGGGAAAGTGGGCACCGGGGAGCTGTTTTTT.

The rearrangement joins TRBV5-1 to TRBJ2-7, with TRBD2 as a possible D gene (6 bases). Per the germline V gene, CDR1 is SGHRS and CDR2 is YFSETQ. CDR3 length equals 15 residues. With 4 bases removed from V and 3 bases from J, the gap between germline ends came to 17 bases. CDR3 in amino acids: CASSQGGAASYEQYF. The CDR3 DNA is TGCGCCAGCAGCCAAGGAGGGGCCGCCAGCTACGAGCAGTACTTC. The variable domain in full, completed from reference TRBV5-1 and TRBJ2-7, reads KAGVTQTPRYLIKTRGQQVTLSCSPISGHRSVSWYQQTPGQGLQFLFEYFSETQRNKGNFPGRFSGRQFSNSRSEMNVSTLELGDSALYLCASSQGGAASYEQYFGPGTRLTVT.

The chain links TRBV7-8 to TRBJ2-1; 9 bases map to TRBD2. This CDR3 region has 15 residues. Germline assignment: CDR1 SGHVS and CDR2 FQNEAQ. V shed 5 bases and J 10 bases; nucleotides not matched to a gene: 12. The CDR3 DNA sequence: TGTGCCAGCAGCGAGATAGCGGGAGCTTCCGGGGAGCAGTTCTTC. This translates into CASSEIAGASGEQFF.

The chain joins TRBV11-2 to TRBJ2-1, with 8 nucleotides matching TRBD2. The V segment lost 3 bases and the J segment 4 bases; nucleotides outside the gene matches: 5. Per germline, CDR1 SGHAT and CDR2 FQNNGV. The CDR3 is 15 amino acids. The CDR3 reads CASSFSGGGYNEQFF. CDR3 nucleotides: TGTGCCAGCAGCTTCAGCGGGGGCGGTTACAATGAGCAGTTCTTC.

This chain connects TRBV27 to TRBJ1-5; D perhaps matches TRBD1 (6 bases). V was clipped by 3 bases and J by 3 bases, with 9 bases between them. CDR1 is MNHEY and CDR2 is SMNVEV in the germline V gene (reference sequence). The CDR3 sequence is 14 residues long. CDR3 residues: CASSFRQVNQPQHF. The DNA for the CDR3 is TGTGCCAGCAGTTTCCGACAGGTCAATCAGCCCCAGCATTTT.

The chain links TRBV19 to TRBJ2-5; 7 bases align to TRBD2. With 5 bases clipped from V and 5 bases from J, the junction kept 8 bases outside the gene matches. Germline CDR1 is LNHDA and CDR2 is SQIVND (reference sequence). The CDR3 sequence is 14 residues long. In DNA form, the CDR3 reads TGTGCCAGTAGTGCCTCGGGGGGACGGGAGACCCAGTACTTC. Translated: CASSASGGRETQYF.

The J gene is TRBJ1-6, the V gene TRBV27; maybe TRBD1 (5 bases). Per the germline V gene, CDR1 is MNHEY and CDR2 is SMNVEV (reference sequence). The CDR3 contains 17 residues. Deletions cut 7 bases from V and 0 bases from J, with 16 bases between. This CDR3 reads CASTLTVQSSYNSPLHF. CDR3 nucleotides: TGTGCCAGCACCCTGACAGTTCAAAGCTCCTATAATTCACCCCTCCACTTT.

Comments on this clone: The sample contains more than one DNA sequence encoding this CDR3. J is TRBJ1-1 and V is TRBV7-2; D perhaps matches TRBD1 (6 bases). Trimming took off 6 bases at V and 2 bases at J, with 16 bases between the two ends. CDR1 and CDR2 (germline): SGHTA, FQGNSA. The CDR3 sequence is 15 residues long. The CDR3 sequence is CASRPTAGANTEAFF. Here the CDR3 DNA reads TGTGCCAGCAGACCCACGGCGGGGGCAAACACTGAAGCTTTCTTT.